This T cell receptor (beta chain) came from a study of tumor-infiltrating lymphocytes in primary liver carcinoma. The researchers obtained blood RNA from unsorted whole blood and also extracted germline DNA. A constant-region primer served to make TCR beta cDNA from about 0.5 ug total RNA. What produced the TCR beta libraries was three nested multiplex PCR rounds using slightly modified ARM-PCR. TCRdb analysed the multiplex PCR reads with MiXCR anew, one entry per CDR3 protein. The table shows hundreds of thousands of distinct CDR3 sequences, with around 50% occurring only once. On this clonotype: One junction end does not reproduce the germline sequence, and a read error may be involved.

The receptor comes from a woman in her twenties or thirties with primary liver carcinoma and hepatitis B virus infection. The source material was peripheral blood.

The CDR3 DNA sequence: TGTGCCAGCAGTGAGGCCTCCGCGAACACCAGGGAGCTGTTTTTT. Translated, it gives CASSEASANTRELFF. V usage is TRBV6-1 and J usage is TRBJ2-2; D not resolved. CDR1 MNHNS and CDR2 SASEGT come from the germline V gene. The CDR3 runs 15 residues.